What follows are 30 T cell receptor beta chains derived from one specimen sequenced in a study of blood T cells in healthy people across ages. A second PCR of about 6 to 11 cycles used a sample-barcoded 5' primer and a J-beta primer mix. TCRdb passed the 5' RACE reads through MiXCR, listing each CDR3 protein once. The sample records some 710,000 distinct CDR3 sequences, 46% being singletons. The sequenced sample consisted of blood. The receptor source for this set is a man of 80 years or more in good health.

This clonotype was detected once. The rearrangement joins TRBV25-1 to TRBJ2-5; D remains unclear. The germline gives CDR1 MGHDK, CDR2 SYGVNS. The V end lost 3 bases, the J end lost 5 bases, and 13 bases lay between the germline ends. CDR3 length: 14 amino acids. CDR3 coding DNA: TGTGCCAGCAGTGAGTCCCATGTTCGCGAGACCCAGTACTTC. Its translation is CASSESHVRETQYF.

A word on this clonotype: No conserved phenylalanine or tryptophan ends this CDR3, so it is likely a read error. The chain's CDR3 is CASSPLPGQGETQYL. Written as DNA, the CDR3 is TGTGCCAGCTCACCACTCCCGGGACAGGGAGAGACCCAGTACTTA. The chain links TRBV18 to TRBJ2-4; 9 nucleotides align to TRBD1. The DNA end is a closer match to TRBJ2-5, so the J assignment may be wrong. The CDR3 is 15 residues long. The germline V gene has CDR1 KGHSH and CDR2 LQKENI.

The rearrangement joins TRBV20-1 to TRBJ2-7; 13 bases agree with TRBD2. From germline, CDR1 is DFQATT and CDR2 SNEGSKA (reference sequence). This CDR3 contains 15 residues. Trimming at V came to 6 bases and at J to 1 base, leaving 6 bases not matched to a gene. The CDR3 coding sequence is TGCAGTGCAGAAAGGACTAGCGGGAGTTCCTACGAGCAGTACTTC. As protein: CSAERTSGSSYEQYF.

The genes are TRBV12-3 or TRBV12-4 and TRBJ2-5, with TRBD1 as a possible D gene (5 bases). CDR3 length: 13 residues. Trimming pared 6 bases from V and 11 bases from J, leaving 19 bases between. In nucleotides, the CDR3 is TGTGCCAGCAGCTCCTCCGGCAGGCACAGGCAGTACTTC. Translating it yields CASSSSGRHRQYF.

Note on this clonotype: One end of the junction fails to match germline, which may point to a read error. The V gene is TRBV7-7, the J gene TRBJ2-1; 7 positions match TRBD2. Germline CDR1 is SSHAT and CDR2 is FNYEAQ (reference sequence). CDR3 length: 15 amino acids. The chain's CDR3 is CASSSGLGSWDEQFF. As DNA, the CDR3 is TGTGCTAGCAGCTCCGGACTAGGGTCGTGGGATGAGCAGTTCTTC.

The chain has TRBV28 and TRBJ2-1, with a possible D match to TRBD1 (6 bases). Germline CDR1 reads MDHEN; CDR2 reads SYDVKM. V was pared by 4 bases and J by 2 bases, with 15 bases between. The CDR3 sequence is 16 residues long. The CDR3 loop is CASSSLGAGAYNEQFF. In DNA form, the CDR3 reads TGTGCCAGCAGTTCCTTGGGGGCCGGGGCCTACAATGAGCAGTTCTTC.

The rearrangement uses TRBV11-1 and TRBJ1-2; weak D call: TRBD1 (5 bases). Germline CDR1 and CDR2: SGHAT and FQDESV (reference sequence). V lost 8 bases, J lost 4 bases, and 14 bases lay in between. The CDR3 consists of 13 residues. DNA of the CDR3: TGTGCCAGCGTTCCGGGGCCGGGCTATGGCTACACCTTC. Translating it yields CASVPGPGYGYTF.

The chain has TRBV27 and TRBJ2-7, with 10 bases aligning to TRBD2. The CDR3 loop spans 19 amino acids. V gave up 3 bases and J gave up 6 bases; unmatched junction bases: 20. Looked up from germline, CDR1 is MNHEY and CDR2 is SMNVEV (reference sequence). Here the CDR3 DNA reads TGTGCCAGCAGTTTGGCACCCGGGACTAGCGCTTCGGGCCTCTCCGAGCAGTACTTC. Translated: CASSLAPGTSASGLSEQYF.

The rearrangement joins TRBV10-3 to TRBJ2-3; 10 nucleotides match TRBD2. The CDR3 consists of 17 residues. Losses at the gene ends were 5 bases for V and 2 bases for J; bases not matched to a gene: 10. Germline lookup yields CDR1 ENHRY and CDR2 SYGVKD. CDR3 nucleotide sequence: TGTGCCATCAGTCCTACACGGACTAGCGGAAACACAGATACGCAGTATTTT. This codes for CAISPTRTSGNTDTQYF.

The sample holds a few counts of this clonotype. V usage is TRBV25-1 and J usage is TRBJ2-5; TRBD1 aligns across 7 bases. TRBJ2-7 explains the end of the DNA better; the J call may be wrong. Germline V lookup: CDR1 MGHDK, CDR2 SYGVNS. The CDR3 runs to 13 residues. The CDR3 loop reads CASSDIQGNEQYF. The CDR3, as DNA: TGTGCCAGCAGTGACATACAGGGGAACGAGCAGTACTTC.

The chain's CDR3 is CSCYCPVGGLETQYF. The CDR3 nucleotides are TGCAGTTGCTACTGCCCCGTAGGTGGTTTAGAGACCCAGTACTTC. The rearrangement joins TRBV20-1 to TRBJ2-5; no firm D call. Germline lookup yields CDR1 DFQATT and CDR2 SNEGSKA (reference sequence). The CDR3 is made up of 15 amino acids. V was clipped by 8 bases and J by 4 bases, with 23 bases between them.

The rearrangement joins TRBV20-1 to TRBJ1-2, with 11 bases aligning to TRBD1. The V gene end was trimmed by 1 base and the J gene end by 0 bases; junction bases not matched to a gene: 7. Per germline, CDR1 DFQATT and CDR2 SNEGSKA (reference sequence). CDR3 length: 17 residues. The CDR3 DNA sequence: TGCAGTGCTAGAGCTCCGGGACAGGGGGACCCTAACTATGGCTACACCTTC. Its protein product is CSARAPGQGDPNYGYTF.

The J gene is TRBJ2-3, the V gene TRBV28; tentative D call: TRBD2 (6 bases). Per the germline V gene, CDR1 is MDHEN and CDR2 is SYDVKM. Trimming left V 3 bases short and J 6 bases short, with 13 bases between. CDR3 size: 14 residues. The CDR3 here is CASSLSGEDDTQYF. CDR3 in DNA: TGTGCCAGCAGTTTGTCTGGGGAGGACGATACGCAGTATTTT.

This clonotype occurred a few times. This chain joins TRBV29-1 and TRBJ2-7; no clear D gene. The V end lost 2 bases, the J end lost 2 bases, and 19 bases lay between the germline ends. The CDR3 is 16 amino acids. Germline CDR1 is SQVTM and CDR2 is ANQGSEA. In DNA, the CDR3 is TGCAGCGTTGAAATGGCCTGGAAAGTGGGGACCTACGAGCAGTACTTC. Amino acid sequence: CSVEMAWKVGTYEQYF.

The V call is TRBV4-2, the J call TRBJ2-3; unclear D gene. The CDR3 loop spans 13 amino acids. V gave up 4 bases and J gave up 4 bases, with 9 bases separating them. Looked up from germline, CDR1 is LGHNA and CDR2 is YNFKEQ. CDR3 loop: CASSPEISDTQYF. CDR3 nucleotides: TGTGCCAGCAGCCCGGAGATCTCAGATACGCAGTATTTT.

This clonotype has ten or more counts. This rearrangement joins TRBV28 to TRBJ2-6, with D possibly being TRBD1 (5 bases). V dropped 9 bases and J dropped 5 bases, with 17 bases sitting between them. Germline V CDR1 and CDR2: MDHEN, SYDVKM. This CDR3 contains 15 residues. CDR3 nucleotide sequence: TGTGCCAGTAAACACCCGACGGACAGGGCCAACGTCCTGACTTTC. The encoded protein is CASKHPTDRANVLTF. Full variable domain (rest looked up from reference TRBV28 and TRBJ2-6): DVKVTQSSRYLVKRTGEKVFLECVQDMDHENMFWYRQDPGLGLRLIYFSYDVKMKEKGDIPEGYSVSREKKERFSLILESASTNQTSMYLCASKHPTDRANVLTFGAGSRLTVL.

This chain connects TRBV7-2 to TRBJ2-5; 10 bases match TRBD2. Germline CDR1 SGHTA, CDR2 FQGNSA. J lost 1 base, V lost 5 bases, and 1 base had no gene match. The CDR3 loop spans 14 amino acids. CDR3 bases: TGTGCCAGCAGCCCTAGCGGGGGCCAAGAGACCCAGTACTTC. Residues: CASSPSGGQETQYF. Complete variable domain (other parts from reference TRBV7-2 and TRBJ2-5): GAGVSQSPSNKVTEKGKDVELRCDPISGHTALYWYRQSLGQGLEFLIYFQGNSAPDKSGLPSDRFSAERTGGSVSTLTIQRTQQEDSAVYLCASSPSGGQETQYFGPGTRLLVL.

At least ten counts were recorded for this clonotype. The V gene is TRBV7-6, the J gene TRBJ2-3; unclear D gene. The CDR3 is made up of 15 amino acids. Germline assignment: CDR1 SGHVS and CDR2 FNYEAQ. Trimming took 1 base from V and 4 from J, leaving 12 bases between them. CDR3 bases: TGTGCCAGCAGCTTAGATTTGGGTTTCGCAGATACGCAGTATTTT. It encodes CASSLDLGFADTQYF.

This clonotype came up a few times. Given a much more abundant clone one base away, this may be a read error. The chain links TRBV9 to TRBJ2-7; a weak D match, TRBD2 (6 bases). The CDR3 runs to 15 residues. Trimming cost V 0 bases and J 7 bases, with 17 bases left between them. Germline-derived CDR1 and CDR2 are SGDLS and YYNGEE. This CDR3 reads CASSVGRAPHNEQYF. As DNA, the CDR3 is TGTGCCAGCAGCGTAGGGAGGGCCCCCCACAATGAGCAGTACTTC. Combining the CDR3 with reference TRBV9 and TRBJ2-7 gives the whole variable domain DSGVTQTPKHLITATGQRVTLRCSPRSGDLSVYWYQQSLDQGLQFLIQYYNGEERAKGNILERFSAQQFPDLHSELNLSSLELGDSALYFCASSVGRAPHNEQYFGPGTRLTVT.

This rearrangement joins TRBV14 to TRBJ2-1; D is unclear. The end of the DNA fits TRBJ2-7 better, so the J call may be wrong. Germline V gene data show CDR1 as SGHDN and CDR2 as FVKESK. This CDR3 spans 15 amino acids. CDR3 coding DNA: TGTGCCAGCAGCCAAGAAGTAGGGCTTAACTACGAGCAGTACTTC. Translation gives CASSQEVGLNYEQYF.

CDR3 sequence: CASSHGDGLAGDEQYF. The CDR3 DNA reads TGTGCCAGCAGCCACGGAGACGGGCTAGCGGGAGACGAGCAGTACTTC. This rearrangement joins TRBV6-6 to TRBJ2-4; 10 bases are a match to TRBD2. The J call may be in error: the DNA end matches TRBJ2-7 better. This CDR3 spans 16 amino acids. Germline loops: CDR1 MNHNY, CDR2 SVGAGI (reference sequence).

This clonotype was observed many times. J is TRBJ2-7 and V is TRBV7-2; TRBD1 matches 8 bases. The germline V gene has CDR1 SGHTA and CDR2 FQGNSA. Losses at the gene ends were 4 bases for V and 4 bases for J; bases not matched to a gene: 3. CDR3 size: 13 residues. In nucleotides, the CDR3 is TGTGCCAGCAGCTCTCGGACAGGGTACGAGCAGTACTTC. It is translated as CASSSRTGYEQYF.

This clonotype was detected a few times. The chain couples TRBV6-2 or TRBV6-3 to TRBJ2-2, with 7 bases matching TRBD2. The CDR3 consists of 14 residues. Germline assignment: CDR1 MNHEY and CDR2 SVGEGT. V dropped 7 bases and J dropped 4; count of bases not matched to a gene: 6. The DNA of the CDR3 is TGTGCCAGCACTAGAGCGGGACCCACCGGGGAGCTGTTTTTT. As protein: CASTRAGPTGELFF.

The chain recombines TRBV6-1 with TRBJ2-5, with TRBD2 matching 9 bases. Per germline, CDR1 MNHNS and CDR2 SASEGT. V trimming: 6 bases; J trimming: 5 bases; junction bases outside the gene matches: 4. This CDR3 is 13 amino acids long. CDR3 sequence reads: CASRLSGSETQYF. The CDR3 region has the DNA TGTGCCAGCAGACTTAGCGGGAGTGAGACCCAGTACTTC.

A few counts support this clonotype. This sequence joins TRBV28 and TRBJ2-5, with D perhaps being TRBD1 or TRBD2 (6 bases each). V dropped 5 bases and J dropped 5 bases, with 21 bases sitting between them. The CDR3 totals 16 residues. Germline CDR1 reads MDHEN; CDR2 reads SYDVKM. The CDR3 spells CASSLPVSGAGETQYF. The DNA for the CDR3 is TGTGCCAGCAGTCTACCAGTCTCAGGGGCGGGGGAGACCCAGTACTTC.

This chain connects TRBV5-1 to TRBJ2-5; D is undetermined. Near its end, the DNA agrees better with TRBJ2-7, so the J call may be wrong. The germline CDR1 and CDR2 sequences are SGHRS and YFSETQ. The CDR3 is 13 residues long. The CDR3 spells CASSLTADYEQYF. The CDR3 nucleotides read TGCGCCAGCAGCTTGACGGCAGACTACGAGCAGTACTTC.

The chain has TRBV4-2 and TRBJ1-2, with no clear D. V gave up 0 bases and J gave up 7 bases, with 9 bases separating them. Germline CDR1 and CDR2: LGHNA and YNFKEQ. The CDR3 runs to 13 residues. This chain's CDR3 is CASSQDLTRGYTF. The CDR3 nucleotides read TGTGCCAGCAGCCAAGATCTAACTCGTGGCTACACCTTC.

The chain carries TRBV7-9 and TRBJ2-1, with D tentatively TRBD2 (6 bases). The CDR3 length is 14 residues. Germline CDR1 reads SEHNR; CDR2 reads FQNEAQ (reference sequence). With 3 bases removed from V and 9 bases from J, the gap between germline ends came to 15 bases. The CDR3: CASSLTTSRGEQFF. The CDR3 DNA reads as TGTGCCAGCAGCTTGACGACTAGTCGCGGTGAGCAGTTCTTC.

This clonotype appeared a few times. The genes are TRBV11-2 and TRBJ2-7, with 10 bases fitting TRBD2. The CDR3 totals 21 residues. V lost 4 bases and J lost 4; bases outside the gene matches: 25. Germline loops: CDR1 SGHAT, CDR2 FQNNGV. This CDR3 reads CASSSRIRGARLAGVIYEQYF. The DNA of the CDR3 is TGTGCCAGCAGCTCCAGGATTCGGGGGGCCCGTCTAGCGGGAGTTATTTACGAGCAGTACTTC.

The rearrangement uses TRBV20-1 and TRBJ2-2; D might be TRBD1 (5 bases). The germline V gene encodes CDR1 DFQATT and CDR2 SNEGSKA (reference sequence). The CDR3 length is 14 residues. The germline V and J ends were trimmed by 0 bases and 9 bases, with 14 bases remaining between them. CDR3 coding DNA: TGCAGTGCTAGAGATATTCGTCAGGGATGGGAGCTGTTTTTT. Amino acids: CSARDIRQGWELFF.